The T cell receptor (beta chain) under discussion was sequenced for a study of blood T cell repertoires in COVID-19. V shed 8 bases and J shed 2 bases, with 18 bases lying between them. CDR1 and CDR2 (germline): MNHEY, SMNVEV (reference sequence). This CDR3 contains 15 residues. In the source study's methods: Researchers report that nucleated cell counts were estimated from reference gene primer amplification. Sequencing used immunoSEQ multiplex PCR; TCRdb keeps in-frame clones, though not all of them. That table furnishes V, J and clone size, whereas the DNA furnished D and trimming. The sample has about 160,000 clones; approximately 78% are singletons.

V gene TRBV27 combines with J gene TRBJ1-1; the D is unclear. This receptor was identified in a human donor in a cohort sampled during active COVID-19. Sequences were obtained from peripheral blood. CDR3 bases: TGTGCCAGCGGCAGGACTGGAACCCGTAACACTGAAGCTTTCTTT. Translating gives CASGRTGTRNTEAFF.